This TCR beta chain was retrieved from a study of blood T cell repertoires in COVID-19. Clones were sequenced by immunoSEQ multiplex PCR, and TCRdb holds only the in-frame ones, with some missing. The sample consists of roughly 570,000 clones, roughly nine tenths of them appearing once. The CDR3 is made up of 14 amino acids. Germline CDR1 LNHDA, CDR2 SQIVND (reference sequence). With 8 bases removed from V and 3 bases from J, the gap between germline ends came to 16 bases. The receptor was derived from a woman in her forties or fifties with COVID-19, enrolled during active disease. The rearrangement joins TRBV19 to TRBJ1-1, with a possible D match to TRBD1 (5 bases). Input material: peripheral blood. The CDR3 DNA reads TGTGCCAGTGGCGGGGGAATGAAGGACACTGAAGCTTTCTTT. This encodes CASGGGMKDTEAFF.